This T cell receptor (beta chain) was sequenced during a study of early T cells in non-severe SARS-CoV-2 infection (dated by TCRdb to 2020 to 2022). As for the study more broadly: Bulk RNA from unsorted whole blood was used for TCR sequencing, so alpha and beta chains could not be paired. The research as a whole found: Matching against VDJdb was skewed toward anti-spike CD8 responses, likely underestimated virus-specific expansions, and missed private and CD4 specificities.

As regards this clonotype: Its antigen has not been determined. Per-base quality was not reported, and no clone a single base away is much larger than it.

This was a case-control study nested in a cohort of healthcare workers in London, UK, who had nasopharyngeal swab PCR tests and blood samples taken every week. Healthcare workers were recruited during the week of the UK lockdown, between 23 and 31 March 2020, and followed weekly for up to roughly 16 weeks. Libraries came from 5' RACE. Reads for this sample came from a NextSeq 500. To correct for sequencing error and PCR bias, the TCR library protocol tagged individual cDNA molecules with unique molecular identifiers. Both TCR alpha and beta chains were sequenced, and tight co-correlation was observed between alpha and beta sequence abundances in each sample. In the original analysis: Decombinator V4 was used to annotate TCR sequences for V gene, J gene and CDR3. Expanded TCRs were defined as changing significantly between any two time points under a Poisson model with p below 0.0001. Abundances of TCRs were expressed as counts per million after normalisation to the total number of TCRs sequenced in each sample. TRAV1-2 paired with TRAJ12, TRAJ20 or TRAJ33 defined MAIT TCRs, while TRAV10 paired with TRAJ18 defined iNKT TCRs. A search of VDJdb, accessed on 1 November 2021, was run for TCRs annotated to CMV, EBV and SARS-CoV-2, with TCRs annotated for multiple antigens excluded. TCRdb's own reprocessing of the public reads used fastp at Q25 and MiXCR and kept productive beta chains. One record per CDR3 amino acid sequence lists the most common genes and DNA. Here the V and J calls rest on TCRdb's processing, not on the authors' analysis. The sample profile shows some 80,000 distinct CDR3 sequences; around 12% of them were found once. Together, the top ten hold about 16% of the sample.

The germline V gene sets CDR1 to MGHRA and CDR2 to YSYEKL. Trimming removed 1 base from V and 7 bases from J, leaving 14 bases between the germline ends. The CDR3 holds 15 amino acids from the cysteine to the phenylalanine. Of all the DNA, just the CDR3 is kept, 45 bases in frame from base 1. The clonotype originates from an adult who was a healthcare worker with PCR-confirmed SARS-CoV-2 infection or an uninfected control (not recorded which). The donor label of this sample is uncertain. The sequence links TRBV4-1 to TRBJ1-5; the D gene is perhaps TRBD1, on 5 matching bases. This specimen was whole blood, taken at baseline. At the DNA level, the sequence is TGCGCCAGCAGCCAAGTAGGCATCTGGGGGCAGCCCCAGCATTTT. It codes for CASSQVGIWGQPQHF.